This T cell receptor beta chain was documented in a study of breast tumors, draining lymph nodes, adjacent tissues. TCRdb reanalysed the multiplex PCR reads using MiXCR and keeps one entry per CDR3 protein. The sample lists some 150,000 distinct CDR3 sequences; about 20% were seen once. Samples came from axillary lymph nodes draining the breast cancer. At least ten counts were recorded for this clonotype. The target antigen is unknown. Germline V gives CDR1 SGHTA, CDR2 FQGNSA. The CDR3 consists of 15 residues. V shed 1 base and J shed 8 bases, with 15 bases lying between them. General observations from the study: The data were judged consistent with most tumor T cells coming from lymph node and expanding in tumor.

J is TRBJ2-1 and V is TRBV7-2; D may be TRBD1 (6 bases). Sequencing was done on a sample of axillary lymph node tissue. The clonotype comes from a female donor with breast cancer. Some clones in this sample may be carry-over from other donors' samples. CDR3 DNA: TGTGCCAGCAGCTTAGTAGGGGGAGAGGGCGATGAGCAGTTCTTC. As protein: CASSLVGGEGDEQFF.